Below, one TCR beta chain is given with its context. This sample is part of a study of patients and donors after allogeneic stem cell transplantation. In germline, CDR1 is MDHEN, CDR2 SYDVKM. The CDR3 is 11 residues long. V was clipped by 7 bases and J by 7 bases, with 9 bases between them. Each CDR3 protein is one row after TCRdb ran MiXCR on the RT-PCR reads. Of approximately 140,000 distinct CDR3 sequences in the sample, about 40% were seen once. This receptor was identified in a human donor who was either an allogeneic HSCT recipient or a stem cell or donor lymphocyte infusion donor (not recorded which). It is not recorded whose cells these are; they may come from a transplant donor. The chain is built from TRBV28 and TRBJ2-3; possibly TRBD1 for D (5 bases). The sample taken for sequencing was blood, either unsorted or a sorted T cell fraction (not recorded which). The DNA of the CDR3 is TGTGCCAGCACCTCAGGGCATACGCAGTATTTT. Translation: CASTSGHTQYF.